A single sample gave rise to the 11 T cell receptor beta chains below, sequenced in a study of T cell responses to AZD1222 COVID-19 vaccine. The protocol was immunoSEQ multiplex PCR, while the TCRdb copy is restricted to in-frame clones and leaves out a portion. The table lists some 30,000 clones, 80% to 90% of them singletons. The specimen was peripheral blood, collected on day 0 of AZD1222 vaccination. These receptors were taken from an adult in good health.

The chain couples TRBV24-1 to TRBJ2-3; D is perhaps TRBD2 (7 bases). Germline assignment: CDR1 KGHDR and CDR2 SFDVKD. This CDR3 is 16 amino acids long. The ends were cut back, 4 bases at V and 4 bases at J, with 17 bases in the middle. CDR3 sequence: CATSETWGGRPDTQYF. The CDR3 DNA reads TGTGCCACCAGTGAAACCTGGGGGGGCCGCCCAGATACGCAGTATTTT.

CDR3 in amino acids: CASSSLRNTEAFF. The CDR3 coding sequence is TGTGCCAGCAGTAGTTTAAGGAACACTGAAGCTTTCTTT. The rearrangement uses TRBV14 and TRBJ1-1; D remains unclear. Trimming cost V 6 bases and J 1 base, with 9 bases left between them. Germline CDR1 SGHDN, CDR2 FVKESK. The length of the CDR3 is 13 residues.

The chain couples TRBV16 to TRBJ1-2, with D hard to call. V was shortened by 4 bases and J by 6 bases, with 12 bases between the two germline ends. Germline CDR1 KGHSY, CDR2 FQNENV. The CDR3 is 13 residues long. The DNA for the CDR3 is TGTGCCAGCAGCCCGTTAAGGGATGATGGCTACACCTTC. Its translation is CASSPLRDDGYTF.

The rearrangement links TRBV7-9 to TRBJ1-4; no reliable D call. The length of the CDR3 is 13 residues. V lost 1 base and J lost 6, with 6 bases in between. CDR1 is SEHNR and CDR2 is FQNEAQ in the germline V gene (reference sequence). CDR3 protein: CASSLVADEKLFF. The CDR3 DNA follows: TGTGCCAGCAGCTTAGTGGCAGATGAAAAACTGTTTTTT.

The chain carries TRBV19 and TRBJ2-2; D is perhaps TRBD1 (6 bases). Germline V gene lookup returns CDR1 LNHDA and CDR2 SQIVND (reference sequence). The CDR3 is made up of 14 amino acids. Between the trimmed V and J ends, which lost 5 bases and 6 bases, there was a span of 13 bases. CDR3 in DNA: TGTGCCAGTAGTCGAACTCCAGGGGCCGGGGAGCTGTTTTTT. As protein: CASSRTPGAGELFF.

The CDR3 is CASSQVRAATNEKLFF. The DNA of the CDR3 is TGTGCCAGCAGCCAAGTGAGAGCAGCAACTAATGAAAAACTGTTTTTT. The genes are TRBV14 and TRBJ1-4; D gene uncertain. This CDR3 spans 16 amino acids. V was clipped by 1 base and J by 0 bases, with 9 bases between them. Germline CDR1 is SGHDN and CDR2 is FVKESK.

V usage is TRBV18 and J usage is TRBJ1-3; no reliable D call. Trimming removed 2 bases at V and 1 base at J, with 3 bases between. CDR3 size: 13 residues. Germline V gene lookup returns CDR1 KGHSH and CDR2 LQKENI. CDR3 sequence: CASSPGSGNTIYF. The CDR3 DNA sequence: TGTGCCAGCTCACCAGGGTCTGGAAACACCATATATTTT.

The CDR3 bases are TGTGCCAGCAGACAGACAGGGGGACACTATGGCTACACCTTC. Translated: CASRQTGGHYGYTF. This chain links TRBV13 with TRBJ1-2, with 9 nucleotides matching TRBD1. Germline V gene lookup returns CDR1 PRHDT and CDR2 FYEKMQ (reference sequence). Unmatched junction bases numbered 5, after V lost 6 bases and J lost 3 bases. The CDR3 has 14 residues.

V is TRBV30 and J is TRBJ1-2; the D is unclear. V shed 0 bases and J shed 6 bases, with 14 bases lying between them. The CDR3 consists of 14 residues. CDR1 is GTSNPN, CDR2 SVGIG, per germline (reference sequence). CDR3 sequence reads: CAWSVLRIAHGYTF. DNA of the CDR3: TGTGCCTGGAGTGTACTAAGGATCGCCCATGGCTACACCTTC.

The chain joins TRBV5-8 to TRBJ2-6; D not certain. Trimming took 3 bases from V and 3 from J, leaving 7 bases between them. This CDR3 spans 14 amino acids. Germline CDR1 is SGHTS and CDR2 is YDEGEE. The DNA for the CDR3 is TGTGCCAGCAGCTCGAGTTATGGGGCCAACGTCCTGACTTTC. Amino acids: CASSSSYGANVLTF.

The chain combines TRBV14 with TRBJ1-2, with D uncertain. Looked up from germline, CDR1 is SGHDN and CDR2 is FVKESK. The CDR3 loop spans 14 amino acids. Trimming left V 0 bases short and J 8 bases short, with 13 bases between. The CDR3 is CASSQEGRISGYTF. CDR3 in DNA: TGTGCCAGCAGCCAAGAAGGACGGATCAGCGGCTACACCTTC.